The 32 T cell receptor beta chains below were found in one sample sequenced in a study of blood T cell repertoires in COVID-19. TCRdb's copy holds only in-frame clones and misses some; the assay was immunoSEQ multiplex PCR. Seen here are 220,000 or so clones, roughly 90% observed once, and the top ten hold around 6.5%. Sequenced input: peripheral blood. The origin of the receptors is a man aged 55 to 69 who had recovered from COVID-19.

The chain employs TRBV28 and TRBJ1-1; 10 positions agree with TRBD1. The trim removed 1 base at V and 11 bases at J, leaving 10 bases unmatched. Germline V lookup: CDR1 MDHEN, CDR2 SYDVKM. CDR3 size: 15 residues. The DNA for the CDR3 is TGTGCCAGCAGTTTATTTGGGACAGGGGATTTTTTCGCTTTCTTT. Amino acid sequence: CASSLFGTGDFFAFF.

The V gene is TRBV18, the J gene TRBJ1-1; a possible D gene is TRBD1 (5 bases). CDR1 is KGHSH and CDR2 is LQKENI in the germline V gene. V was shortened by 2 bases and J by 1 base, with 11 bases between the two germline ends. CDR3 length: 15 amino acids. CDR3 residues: CASSPGRQQNTEAFF. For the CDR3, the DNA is TGTGCCAGCTCACCAGGTCGACAGCAGAACACTGAAGCTTTCTTT. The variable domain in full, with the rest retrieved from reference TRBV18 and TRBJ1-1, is NAGVMQNPRHLVRRRGQEARLRCSPMKGHSHVYWYRQLPEEGLKFMVYLQKENIIDESGMPKERFSAEFPKEGPSILRIQQVVRGDSAAYFCASSPGRQQNTEAFFGQGTRLTVV.

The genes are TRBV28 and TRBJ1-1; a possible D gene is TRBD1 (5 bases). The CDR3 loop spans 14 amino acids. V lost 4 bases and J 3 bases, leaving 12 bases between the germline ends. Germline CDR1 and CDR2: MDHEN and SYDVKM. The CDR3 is CASSSRGLDTEAFF. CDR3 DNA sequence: TGTGCCAGCAGTTCGCGGGGGTTGGACACTGAAGCTTTCTTT. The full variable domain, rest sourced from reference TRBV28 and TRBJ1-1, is DVKVTQSSRYLVKRTGEKVFLECVQDMDHENMFWYRQDPGLGLRLIYFSYDVKMKEKGDIPEGYSVSREKKERFSLILESASTNQTSMYLCASSSRGLDTEAFFGQGTRLTVV.

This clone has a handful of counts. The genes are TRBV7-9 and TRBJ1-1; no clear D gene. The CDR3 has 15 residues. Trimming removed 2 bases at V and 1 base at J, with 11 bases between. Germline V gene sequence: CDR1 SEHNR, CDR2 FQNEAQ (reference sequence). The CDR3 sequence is CASSLMAVPNTEAFF. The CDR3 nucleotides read TGTGCCAGCAGCTTAATGGCAGTGCCGAACACTGAAGCTTTCTTT.

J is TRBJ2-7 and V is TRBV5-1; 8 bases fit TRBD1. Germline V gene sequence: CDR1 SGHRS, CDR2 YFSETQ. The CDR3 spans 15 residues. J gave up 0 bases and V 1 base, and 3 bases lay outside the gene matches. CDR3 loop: CASSLQGASSYEQYF. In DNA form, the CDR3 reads TGCGCCAGCAGCTTGCAGGGGGCTAGCTCCTACGAGCAGTACTTC.

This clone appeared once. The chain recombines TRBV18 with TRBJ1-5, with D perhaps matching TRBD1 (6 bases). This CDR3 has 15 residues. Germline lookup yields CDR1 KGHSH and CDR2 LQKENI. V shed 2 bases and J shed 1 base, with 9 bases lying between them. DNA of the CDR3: TGTGCCAGCTCACCAGGGACAAACAGCAATCAGCCCCAGCATTTT. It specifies CASSPGTNSNQPQHF.

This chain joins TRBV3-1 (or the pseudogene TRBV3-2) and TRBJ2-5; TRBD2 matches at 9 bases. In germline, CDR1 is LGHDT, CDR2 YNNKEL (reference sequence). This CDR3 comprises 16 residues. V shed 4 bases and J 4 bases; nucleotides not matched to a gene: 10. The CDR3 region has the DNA TGTGCCAGCAGCCTTCAAGGGCGGGGGGGCCGAGAGACCCAGTACTTC. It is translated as CASSLQGRGGRETQYF.

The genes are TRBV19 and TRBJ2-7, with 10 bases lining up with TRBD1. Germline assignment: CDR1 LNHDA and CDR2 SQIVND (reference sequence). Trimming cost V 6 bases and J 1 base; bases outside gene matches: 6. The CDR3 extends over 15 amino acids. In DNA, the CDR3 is TGTGCCAGTAGCGTACGACAGGGGGCATCCTACGAGCAGTACTTC. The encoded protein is CASSVRQGASYEQYF.

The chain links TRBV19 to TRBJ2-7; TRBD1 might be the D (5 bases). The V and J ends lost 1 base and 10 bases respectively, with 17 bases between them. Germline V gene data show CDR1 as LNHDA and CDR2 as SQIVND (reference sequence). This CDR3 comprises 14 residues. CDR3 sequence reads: CASSIASRGTPQYF. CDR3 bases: TGTGCCAGTAGTATAGCCTCTAGGGGCACCCCCCAGTACTTC.

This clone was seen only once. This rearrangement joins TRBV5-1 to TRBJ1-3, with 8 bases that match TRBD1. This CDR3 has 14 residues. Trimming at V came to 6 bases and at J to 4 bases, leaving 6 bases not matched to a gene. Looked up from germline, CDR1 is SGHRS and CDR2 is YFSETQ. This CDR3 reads CASTPGGAGNTIYF. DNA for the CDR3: TGCGCCAGCACGCCAGGGGGCGCCGGAAACACCATATATTTT.

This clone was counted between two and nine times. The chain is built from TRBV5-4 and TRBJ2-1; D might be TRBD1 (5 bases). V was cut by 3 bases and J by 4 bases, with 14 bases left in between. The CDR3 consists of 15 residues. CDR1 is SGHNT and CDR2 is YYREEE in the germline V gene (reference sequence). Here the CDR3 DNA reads TGTGCCAGCAGCTCTTTTATAGGGGAATACAATGAGCAGTTCTTC. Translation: CASSSFIGEYNEQFF.

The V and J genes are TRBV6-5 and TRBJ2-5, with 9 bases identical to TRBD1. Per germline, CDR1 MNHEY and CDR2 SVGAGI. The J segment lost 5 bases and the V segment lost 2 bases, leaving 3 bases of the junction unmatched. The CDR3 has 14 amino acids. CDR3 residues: CASSYPGQGETQYF. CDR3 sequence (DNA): TGTGCCAGCAGTTACCCCGGACAGGGGGAGACCCAGTACTTC.

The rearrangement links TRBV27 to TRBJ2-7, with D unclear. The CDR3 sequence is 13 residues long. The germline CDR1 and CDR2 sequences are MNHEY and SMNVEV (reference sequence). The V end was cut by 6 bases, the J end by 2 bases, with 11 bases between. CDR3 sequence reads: CASSRTLTYEQYF. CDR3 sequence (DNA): TGTGCCAGCAGCCGAACCCTAACCTACGAGCAGTACTTC.

This chain's CDR3 is CASSLSTGPSGNTIYF. The DNA of the CDR3 is TGCGCCAGCAGCTTATCGACAGGGCCCTCTGGAAACACCATATATTTT. V gene TRBV5-1 combines with J gene TRBJ1-3, with TRBD1 matching 7 bases. V was pared by 2 bases and J by 0 bases, with 5 bases of the junction left unmatched. The CDR3 length is 16 residues. Germline CDR1 and CDR2: SGHRS and YFSETQ.

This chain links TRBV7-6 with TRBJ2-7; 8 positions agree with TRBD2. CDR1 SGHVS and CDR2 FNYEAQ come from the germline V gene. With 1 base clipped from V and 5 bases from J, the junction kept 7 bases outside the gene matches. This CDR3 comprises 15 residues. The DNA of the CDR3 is TGTGCCAGCAGCTTAGGATCCCGGCGGGAGGACGAGCAGTACTTC. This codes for CASSLGSRREDEQYF.

CDR3 residues: CASSYGRGSTSEQYF. The DNA for the CDR3 is TGTGCCAGCAGTTATGGGCGGGGGTCCACCTCCGAGCAGTACTTC. The chain employs TRBV6-5 and TRBJ2-7, with 7 bases identical to TRBD2. CDR3 length: 15 residues. V was clipped by 3 bases and J by 6 bases; unmatched bases: 11. Germline values: CDR1 MNHEY, CDR2 SVGAGI.

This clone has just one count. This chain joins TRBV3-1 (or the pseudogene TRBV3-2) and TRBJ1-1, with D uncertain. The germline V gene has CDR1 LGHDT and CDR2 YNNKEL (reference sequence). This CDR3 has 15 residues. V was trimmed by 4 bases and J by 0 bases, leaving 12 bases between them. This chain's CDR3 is CASSPPGSMNTEAFF. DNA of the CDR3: TGTGCCAGCAGCCCCCCAGGCAGCATGAACACTGAAGCTTTCTTT.

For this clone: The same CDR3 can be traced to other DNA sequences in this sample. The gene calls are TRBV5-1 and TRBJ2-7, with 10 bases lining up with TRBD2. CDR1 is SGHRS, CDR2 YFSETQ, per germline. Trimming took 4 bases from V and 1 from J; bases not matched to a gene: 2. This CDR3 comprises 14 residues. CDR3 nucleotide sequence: TGCGCCAGCAGCCGGACTAGCGGATCCTACGAGCAGTACTTC. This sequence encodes CASSRTSGSYEQYF.

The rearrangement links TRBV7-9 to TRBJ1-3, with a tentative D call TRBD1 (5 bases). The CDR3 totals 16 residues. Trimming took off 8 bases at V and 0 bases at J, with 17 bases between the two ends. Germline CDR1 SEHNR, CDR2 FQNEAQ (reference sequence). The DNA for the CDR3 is TGTGCCAGCTTCTCCTCGGGGGGGAGCTCTGGAAACACCATATATTTT. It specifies CASFSSGGSSGNTIYF.

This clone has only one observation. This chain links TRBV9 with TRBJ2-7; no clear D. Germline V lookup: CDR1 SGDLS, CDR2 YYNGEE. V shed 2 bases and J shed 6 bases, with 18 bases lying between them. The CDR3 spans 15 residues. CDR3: CASSVAVGSPSEQYF. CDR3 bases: TGTGCCAGCAGCGTGGCGGTTGGGTCCCCCTCCGAGCAGTACTTC.

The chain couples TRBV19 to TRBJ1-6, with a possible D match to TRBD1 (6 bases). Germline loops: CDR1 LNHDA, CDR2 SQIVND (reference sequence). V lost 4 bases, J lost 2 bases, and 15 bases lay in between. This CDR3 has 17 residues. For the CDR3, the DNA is TGTGCCAGTAGTACCACAGGGAAGGAAGCCTATAATTCACCCCTCCACTTT. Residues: CASSTTGKEAYNSPLHF.

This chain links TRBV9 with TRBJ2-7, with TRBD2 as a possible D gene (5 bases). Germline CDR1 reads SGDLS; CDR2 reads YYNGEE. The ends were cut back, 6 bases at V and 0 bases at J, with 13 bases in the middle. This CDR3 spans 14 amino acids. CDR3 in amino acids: CASNRDPSSYEQYF. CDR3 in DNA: TGTGCCAGCAACCGGGATCCTAGCTCCTACGAGCAGTACTTC.

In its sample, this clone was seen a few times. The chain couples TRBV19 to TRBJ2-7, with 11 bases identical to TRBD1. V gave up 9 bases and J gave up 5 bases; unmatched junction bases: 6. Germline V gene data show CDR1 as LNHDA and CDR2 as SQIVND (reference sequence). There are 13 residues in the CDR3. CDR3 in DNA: TGTGCCAGCAGGGACAGGGGGACGGACGAGCAGTACTTC. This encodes CASRDRGTDEQYF.

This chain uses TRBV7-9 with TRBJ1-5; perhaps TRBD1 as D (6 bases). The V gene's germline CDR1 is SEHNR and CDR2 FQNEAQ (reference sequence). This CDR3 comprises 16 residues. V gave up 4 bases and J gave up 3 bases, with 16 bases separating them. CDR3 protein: CASSYWDTGDNQPQHF. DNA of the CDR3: TGTGCCAGCAGCTACTGGGACACCGGGGACAATCAGCCCCAGCATTTT.

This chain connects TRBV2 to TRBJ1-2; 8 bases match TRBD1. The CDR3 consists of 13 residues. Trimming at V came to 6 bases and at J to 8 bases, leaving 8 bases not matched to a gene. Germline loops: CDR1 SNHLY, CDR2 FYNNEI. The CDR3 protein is CASRDGQGDGYTF. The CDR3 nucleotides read TGTGCCAGCAGGGATGGACAGGGAGACGGCTACACCTTC.

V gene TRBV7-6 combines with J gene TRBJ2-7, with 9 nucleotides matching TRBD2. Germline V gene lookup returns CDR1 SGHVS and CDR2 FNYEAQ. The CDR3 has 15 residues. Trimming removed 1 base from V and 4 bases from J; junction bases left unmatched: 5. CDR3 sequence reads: CASSLVASGNYEQYF. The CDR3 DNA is TGTGCCAGCAGCTTAGTGGCTAGCGGGAATTACGAGCAGTACTTC.

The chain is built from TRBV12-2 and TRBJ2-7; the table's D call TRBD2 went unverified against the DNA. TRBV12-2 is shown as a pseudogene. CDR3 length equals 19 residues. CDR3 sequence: CASRLAGGSNIFFVYEQYF. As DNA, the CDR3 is TGTGCAAGTCGCTTAGCGGGCGGGAGCAACATCTTTTTCGTTTACGAGCAGTACTTC.

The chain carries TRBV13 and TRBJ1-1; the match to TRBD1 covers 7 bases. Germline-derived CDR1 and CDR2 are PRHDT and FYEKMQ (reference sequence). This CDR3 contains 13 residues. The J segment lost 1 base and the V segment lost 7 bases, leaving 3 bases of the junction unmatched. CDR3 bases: TGTGCCAGCAACCCAGGGGGGAACACTGAAGCTTTCTTT. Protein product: CASNPGGNTEAFF.

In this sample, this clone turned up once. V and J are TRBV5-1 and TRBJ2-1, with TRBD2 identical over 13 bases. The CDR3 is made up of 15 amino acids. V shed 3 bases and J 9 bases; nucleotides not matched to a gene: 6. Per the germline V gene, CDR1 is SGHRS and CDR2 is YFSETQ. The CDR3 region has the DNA TGCGCCAGCAGCTCACTAGCGGGAGGGCCTGGTGAGCAGTTCTTC. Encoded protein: CASSSLAGGPGEQFF.

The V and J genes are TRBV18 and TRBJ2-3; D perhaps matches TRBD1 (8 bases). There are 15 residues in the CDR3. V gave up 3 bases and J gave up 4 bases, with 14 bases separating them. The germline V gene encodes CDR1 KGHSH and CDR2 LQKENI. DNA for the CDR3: TGTGCCAGCTCACCCGGACAGGGAGGGGCAGATACGCAGTATTTT. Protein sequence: CASSPGQGGADTQYF.

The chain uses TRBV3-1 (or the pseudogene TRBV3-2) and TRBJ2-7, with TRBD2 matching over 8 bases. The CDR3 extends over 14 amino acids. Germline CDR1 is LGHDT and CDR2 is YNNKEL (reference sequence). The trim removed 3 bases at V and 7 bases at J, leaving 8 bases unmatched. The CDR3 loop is CASSHTSGAGEQYF. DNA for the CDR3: TGTGCCAGCAGCCATACTAGCGGCGCCGGGGAGCAGTACTTC.

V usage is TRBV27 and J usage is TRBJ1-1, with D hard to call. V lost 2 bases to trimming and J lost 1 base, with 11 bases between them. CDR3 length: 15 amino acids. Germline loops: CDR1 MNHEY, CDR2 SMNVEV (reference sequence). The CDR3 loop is CASSLGRGRNTEAFF. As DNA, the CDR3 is TGTGCCAGCAGTTTAGGGCGGGGTAGGAACACTGAAGCTTTCTTT.